A selection of T cell receptor beta chains follows, all from one sample in a study of shared clonotypes between healthy human individuals. Here immunoSEQ multiplex PCR was the method, and the copy in TCRdb shows in-frame clones only, minus some. The table lists about 2,500,000 clones, roughly 92% of them singletons. Sequencing was performed on naive CD4+ T cells sorted from blood. The receptors shown here come from a man between 18 and 29 years old in good health. CDR3s include the opening cysteine and the closing phenylalanine or tryptophan. The order of the fields is CDR3 length, D gene, V gene, J gene, clone size, CDR3 protein, CDR3 DNA. The D gene is left open where the match is weak. A clone size is listed for some rows: how often the clone was seen (once, few, many), or a class if it is expanded.

CDR3 length: 16; D gene: TRBD2; V gene: TRBV19; J gene: TRBJ2-7; clone size: -; CDR3 protein: CARAPGTSDFSYEQYF; CDR3 DNA: TGTGCCAGGGCCCCCGGGACTAGCGACTTCTCCTACGAGCAGTACTTC
CDR3 length: 14; D gene: -; V gene: TRBV9; J gene: TRBJ2-6; clone size: -; CDR3 protein: CASSVASGANVLTF; CDR3 DNA: TGTGCCAGCAGCGTAGCCTCTGGGGCCAACGTCCTGACTTTC
CDR3 length: 16; D gene: -; V gene: TRBV5-5; J gene: TRBJ2-5; clone size: -; CDR3 protein: CASSPTPVLIQETQYF; CDR3 DNA: TGTGCCAGCAGCCCGACCCCTGTTTTAATCCAAGAGACCCAGTACTTC
CDR3 length: 14; D gene: TRBD1; V gene: TRBV28; J gene: TRBJ1-5; clone size: -; CDR3 protein: CASSRTGNNQPQHF; CDR3 DNA: TGTGCCAGCAGTCGGACAGGGAATAATCAGCCCCAGCATTTT
CDR3 length: 14; D gene: -; V gene: TRBV5-1; J gene: TRBJ2-3; clone size: -; CDR3 protein: CASSLTSRGDTQYF; CDR3 DNA: TGCGCCAGCAGCTTGACTAGTCGGGGAGATACGCAGTATTTT
CDR3 length: 12; D gene: -; V gene: TRBV6-1; J gene: TRBJ2-1; clone size: once; CDR3 protein: CASSSLGNEKFF; CDR3 DNA: TGTGCCAGCAGTTCCTTGGGCAATGAGAAGTTCTTC
CDR3 length: 15; D gene: TRBD2; V gene: TRBV6-6; J gene: TRBJ2-1; clone size: -; CDR3 protein: CASSYGTSSGNEQFF; CDR3 DNA: TGTGCCAGCAGTTACGGGACTAGCTCTGGCAATGAGCAGTTCTTC
CDR3 length: 13; D gene: -; V gene: TRBV7-2; J gene: TRBJ1-2; clone size: -; CDR3 protein: CASSLGAKDGYTF; CDR3 DNA: TGTGCCAGCAGCTTAGGGGCAAAAGATGGCTACACCTTC
CDR3 length: 16; D gene: TRBD1; V gene: TRBV18; J gene: TRBJ1-3; clone size: -; CDR3 protein: CASSPWGQGYGNTIYF; CDR3 DNA: TGTGCCAGCTCACCGTGGGGACAGGGGTATGGAAACACCATATATTTT
CDR3 length: 14; D gene: -; V gene: TRBV27; J gene: TRBJ2-7; clone size: -; CDR3 protein: CASSYARSSYEQYF; CDR3 DNA: TGTGCCAGCAGTTATGCCCGGAGCTCCTACGAGCAGTACTTC
CDR3 length: 13; D gene: -; V gene: TRBV10-1; J gene: TRBJ1-1; clone size: -; CDR3 protein: CASSEGENTEAFF; CDR3 DNA: TGCGCCAGCAGTGAGGGGGAGAACACTGAAGCTTTCTTT
CDR3 length: 15; D gene: -; V gene: TRBV5-5; J gene: TRBJ1-2; clone size: once; CDR3 protein: CASSLPVSSLYGYTF; CDR3 DNA: TGTGCCAGCAGCTTGCCGGTTTCCAGTCTCTATGGCTACACCTTC
CDR3 length: 14; D gene: TRBD1; V gene: TRBV29-1; J gene: TRBJ1-1; clone size: -; CDR3 protein: CSSWTGGMNTEAFF; CDR3 DNA: TGCAGCTCCTGGACAGGGGGCATGAACACTGAAGCTTTCTTT
CDR3 length: 14; D gene: -; V gene: TRBV11-2; J gene: TRBJ1-1; clone size: -; CDR3 protein: CASSLGEGNTEAFF; CDR3 DNA: TGTGCCAGCAGCTTGGGGGAAGGGAACACTGAAGCTTTCTTT
CDR3 length: 14; D gene: TRBD2; V gene: TRBV6-1; J gene: TRBJ2-5; clone size: once; CDR3 protein: CASTRGDTWGTQYF; CDR3 DNA: TGTGCCAGCACGCGGGGGGACACCTGGGGGACCCAGTACTTC
CDR3 length: 20; D gene: TRBD1; V gene: TRBV30; J gene: TRBJ1-6; clone size: -; CDR3 protein: CAWRKRQGLGSGSYNSPLHF; CDR3 DNA: TGTGCCTGGAGAAAAAGACAGGGCTTGGGGTCTGGCTCCTATAATTCACCCCTCCACTTT
CDR3 length: 14; D gene: TRBD2; V gene: TRBV2; J gene: TRBJ2-3; clone size: -; CDR3 protein: CATTAGGPSDTQYF; CDR3 DNA: TGTGCCACTACAGCGGGAGGGCCCTCAGATACGCAGTATTTT
CDR3 length: 15; D gene: -; V gene: TRBV9; J gene: TRBJ2-1; clone size: -; CDR3 protein: CASSPSTGTTNEQFF; CDR3 DNA: TGTGCCAGCAGCCCATCGACCGGGACCACCAATGAGCAGTTCTTC
CDR3 length: 15; D gene: -; V gene: TRBV5-1; J gene: TRBJ1-3; clone size: -; CDR3 protein: CASSRVPGSGNTIYF; CDR3 DNA: TGCGCCAGCAGCCGGGTCCCTGGGTCCGGAAACACCATATATTTT
CDR3 length: 12; D gene: -; V gene: TRBV29-1; J gene: TRBJ2-1; clone size: -; CDR3 protein: CSALKAGDEQFF; CDR3 DNA: TGCAGCGCCTTGAAGGCCGGTGATGAGCAGTTCTTC
CDR3 length: 13; D gene: TRBD1; V gene: TRBV5-1; J gene: TRBJ1-2; clone size: -; CDR3 protein: CASSGTGYYGYTF; CDR3 DNA: TGCGCCAGTTCCGGGACAGGGTACTATGGCTACACCTTC
CDR3 length: 14; D gene: TRBD2; V gene: TRBV15; J gene: TRBJ2-3; clone size: -; CDR3 protein: CATVSGGLTDTQYF; CDR3 DNA: TGTGCCACCGTAAGCGGGGGCCTCACAGATACGCAGTATTTT
CDR3 length: 14; D gene: -; V gene: TRBV27; J gene: TRBJ2-5; clone size: once; CDR3 protein: CASSPGLTSGAQYF; CDR3 DNA: TGTGCCAGCAGCCCGGGACTTACCTCGGGGGCCCAGTACTTC
CDR3 length: 13; D gene: -; V gene: TRBV30; J gene: TRBJ1-5; clone size: -; CDR3 protein: CAWGQDSNQPQHF; CDR3 DNA: TGTGCCTGGGGACAAGATAGCAATCAGCCCCAGCATTTT
CDR3 length: 18; D gene: -; V gene: TRBV18; J gene: TRBJ2-2; clone size: -; CDR3 protein: CASSPLSSGKVNTGELFF; CDR3 DNA: TGTGCCAGCTCACCACTTTCGTCAGGAAAGGTCAACACCGGGGAGCTGTTTTTT
CDR3 length: 13; D gene: TRBD1; V gene: TRBV6-1; J gene: TRBJ2-1; clone size: -; CDR3 protein: CASTLTGANEQFF; CDR3 DNA: TGTGCCAGCACCCTGACAGGGGCCAATGAGCAGTTCTTC
CDR3 length: 15; D gene: -; V gene: TRBV13; J gene: TRBJ2-5; clone size: -; CDR3 protein: CASSSPGSGQETQYF; CDR3 DNA: TGTGCCAGCAGCTCCCCCGGTAGCGGCCAAGAGACCCAGTACTTC
CDR3 length: 12; D gene: -; V gene: TRBV28; J gene: TRBJ1-3; clone size: -; CDR3 protein: CASTTNENTIYF; CDR3 DNA: TGTGCCAGCACCACAAACGAGAACACCATATATTTT
CDR3 length: 16; D gene: -; V gene: TRBV10-3; J gene: TRBJ1-5; clone size: once; CDR3 protein: CAISDNYIEGNQPQHF; CDR3 DNA: TGTGCCATCAGTGATAATTATATCGAGGGCAATCAGCCCCAGCATTTT
CDR3 length: 12; D gene: TRBD1; V gene: TRBV29-1; J gene: TRBJ2-7; clone size: -; CDR3 protein: CSVGQGEYEQYF; CDR3 DNA: TGCAGCGTTGGACAGGGGGAGTACGAGCAGTACTTC
CDR3 length: 16; D gene: -; V gene: TRBV27; J gene: TRBJ2-4; clone size: once; CDR3 protein: CASSLSGGGPKNIQYF; CDR3 DNA: TGTGCCAGCAGTTTATCTGGCGGGGGCCCTAAAAACATTCAGTACTTC
CDR3 length: 13; D gene: -; V gene: TRBV18; J gene: TRBJ2-5; clone size: -; CDR3 protein: CASSPPLMETQYF; CDR3 DNA: TGTGCCAGCTCACCACCGCTGATGGAGACCCAGTACTTC
CDR3 length: 14; D gene: -; V gene: TRBV6-6; J gene: TRBJ2-3; clone size: -; CDR3 protein: CASRTGNIADTQYF; CDR3 DNA: TGTGCCAGCAGGACTGGGAACATAGCTGATACGCAGTATTTT
CDR3 length: 14; D gene: -; V gene: TRBV10-3; J gene: TRBJ2-3; clone size: -; CDR3 protein: CAISGGETTDTQYF; CDR3 DNA: TGTGCCATCAGTGGGGGAGAGACAACTGATACGCAGTATTTT
CDR3 length: 16; D gene: TRBD1; V gene: TRBV13; J gene: TRBJ1-5; clone size: -; CDR3 protein: CASSLGGQTSNQPQHF; CDR3 DNA: TGTGCCAGCAGCTTAGGGGGACAGACTAGCAATCAGCCCCAGCATTTT
CDR3 length: 16; D gene: -; V gene: TRBV4-1; J gene: TRBJ2-3; clone size: -; CDR3 protein: CASSQAASRSPDTQYF; CDR3 DNA: TGCGCCAGCAGCCAAGCGGCTAGCCGAAGCCCAGATACGCAGTATTTT
CDR3 length: 16; D gene: -; V gene: TRBV15; J gene: TRBJ2-5; clone size: -; CDR3 protein: CATSRGAGRHQETQYF; CDR3 DNA: TGTGCCACCAGCAGGGGGGCAGGGCGGCACCAAGAGACCCAGTACTTC
CDR3 length: 13; D gene: -; V gene: TRBV29-1; J gene: TRBJ1-4; clone size: -; CDR3 protein: CSVAHAVHEKLFF; CDR3 DNA: TGCAGCGTTGCCCACGCGGTACATGAAAAACTGTTTTTT
CDR3 length: 13; D gene: TRBD1; V gene: TRBV7-2; J gene: TRBJ1-1; clone size: -; CDR3 protein: CASSSPNRGEAFF; CDR3 DNA: TGTGCCAGCAGCTCGCCGAACAGGGGGGAAGCTTTCTTT
CDR3 length: 13; D gene: -; V gene: TRBV7-2; J gene: TRBJ2-3; clone size: -; CDR3 protein: CASSLGWADTQYF; CDR3 DNA: TGTGCCAGCAGCTTAGGGTGGGCAGATACGCAGTATTTT